Each of the 22 T cell receptor beta chains below was sequenced from the same sample in a study of tumor-infiltrating lymphocytes in primary liver carcinoma. Making TCR beta cDNA involved around 520 ng total RNA and a constant-region primer. Three nested multiplex PCR rounds, a slightly modified ARM-PCR method, built the TCR beta libraries. TRBV1-TRBV30 forward primers and a C-beta reverse primer were used in the first two PCR rounds, which each ran for approximately 10 cycles. TCRdb used MiXCR to reprocess the multiplex PCR reads, holding one entry per CDR3 protein. The table lists roughly 86,000 distinct CDR3 sequences, around 70% of them singletons. Scientists recovered RNA and DNA together from roughly 21-30 mg of unsorted bulk tissue. The sequenced sample consisted of tumor-adjacent normal liver tissue. The receptors derive from a man between 35 and 55 years old with primary liver carcinoma and hepatitis B virus infection.

To note about this clonotype: Being one base from a much bigger clone, this may be a read error. The CDR3, as DNA: TGCACCAGCAGCTTGAGCGGGAGTACATACAATGAGCAGTTCTTC. It encodes CTSSLSGSTYNEQFF. J is TRBJ2-1 and V is TRBV5-1; 8 bases are shared with TRBD2. Germline lookup yields CDR1 SGHRS and CDR2 YFSETQ. There are 15 residues in the CDR3.

About this clonotype: The junction and the germline gene differ at one end; a read error may be behind it. The chain recombines TRBV11-1 with TRBJ2-5; unclear D gene. This CDR3 spans 12 amino acids. Germline values: CDR1 SGHAT, CDR2 FQDESV (reference sequence). DNA of the CDR3: TGTGCCAACAGCTTCGCAGAAGAGACCCGGTACTTC. Amino acids: CANSFAEETRYF. Filled out from reference TRBV11-1 and TRBJ2-5, the complete variable domain reads EAEVAQSPRYKITEKSQAVAFWCDPISGHATLYWYRQILGQGPELLVQFQDESVVDDSQLPKDRFSAERLKGVDSTLKIQPAELGDSAMYLCANSFAEETRYFGPGTRLLVL.

Turning to this clonotype: A single base separates this from a much larger clone, so it may be a read error. The chain combines TRBV5-1 with TRBJ1-2, with D unclear. Germline assignment: CDR1 SGHRS and CDR2 YFSETQ. The length of the CDR3 is 13 residues. This chain's CDR3 is CSSSFGGNYGYTF. The CDR3 nucleotides read TGCTCCAGCAGCTTCGGTGGAAACTATGGCTACACCTTC.

With respect to this clonotype: A junction end diverges from the germline sequence, so it may reflect a read error. The genes are TRBV29-1 and TRBJ2-7; TRBD2 might be the D (5 bases). The CDR3 is made up of 15 amino acids. The germline V gene encodes CDR1 SQVTM and CDR2 ANQGSEA. CDR3 sequence reads: CSVGRPGPSDGEQYF. The CDR3 DNA follows: TGCAGCGTTGGGAGGCCCGGCCCCAGTGATGGGGAGCAGTATTTC.

This clonotype was counted once. Being one base from a much bigger clone, this may be a read error. The V gene is TRBV5-4, the J gene TRBJ1-4, with a tentative D call TRBD1 (5 bases). CDR1 is SGHNT, CDR2 YYREEE, per germline (reference sequence). V lost 4 bases and J lost 6, with 13 bases in between. The CDR3 sequence is 14 residues long. The CDR3 reads CASSPNRRDEKLFF. CDR3 in DNA: TGTGCCAGCAGCCCGAACAGGAGAGATGAAAAACTGTTTTTT.

In this sample, this clonotype turned up many times. The chain has TRBV29-1 and TRBJ2-5, with TRBD2 as a possible D gene (6 bases). The V gene lost 6 bases and the J gene lost 1 base, with 6 bases spanning the gap. This CDR3 has 11 amino acids. Per the germline V gene, CDR1 is SQVTM and CDR2 is ANQGSEA. In DNA form, the CDR3 reads TGCAGCGTGGGGGGCCAAGAGACCCAGTACTTC. This translates into CSVGGQETQYF.

The chain joins TRBV11-2 to TRBJ2-5; 8 bases agree with TRBD1. V shed 10 bases and J 3 bases; nucleotides not matched to a gene: 13. CDR1 is SGHAT and CDR2 is FQNNGV in the germline V gene. The CDR3 runs 15 residues. Here the CDR3 reads CANRTPETGEETQYF. The CDR3 DNA reads TGTGCCAACAGGACCCCAGAGACAGGGGAAGAGACCCAGTACTTC.

Comments on this clonotype: Germline and junction disagree at one end, which may indicate a read error. V gene TRBV11-2 combines with J gene TRBJ2-1; 7 bases agree with TRBD2. Germline lookup yields CDR1 SGHAT and CDR2 FQNNGV. The length of the CDR3 is 15 residues. The CDR3 sequence is CTSCWGGSSYNEQFF. The CDR3 DNA follows: TGTACCAGCTGCTGGGGGGGGAGCTCCTACAATGAGCAGTTCTTC.

Concerning this clonotype itself: A read error may account for a junction end that differs from germline. The rearrangement uses TRBV29-1 and TRBJ1-5, with a possible D match to TRBD1 (5 bases). The CDR3 spans 14 residues. From germline, CDR1 is SQVTM and CDR2 ANQGSEA. CDR3 coding DNA: TGCAGCGTTTCACCCGGGACGGCGAATCAGCCCCTGCATTTT. Encoded protein: CSVSPGTANQPLHF.

The chain combines TRBV5-5 with TRBJ2-1; D gene ambiguous. The CDR3 has 15 residues. With 0 bases removed from V and 4 bases from J, the gap between germline ends came to 11 bases. Per germline, CDR1 SGHKS and CDR2 YYEKEE (reference sequence). The CDR3 here is CASSLVPGRYNEQFF. In DNA form, the CDR3 reads TGTGCCAGCAGCTTGGTTCCCGGACGGTACAATGAGCAGTTCTTC.

On this clonotype: The junction does not match germline at one end; this may be a read error. This rearrangement joins TRBV28 to TRBJ1-2; possibly TRBD1 for D (5 bases). The CDR3 length is 14 residues. The germline CDR1 and CDR2 sequences are MDHEN and SYDVKM. The CDR3 sequence: CASSPGTEHYGYAF. The DNA for the CDR3 is TGTGCCAGCAGCCCCGGGACCGAACACTATGGCTACGCCTTC.

Details on this clonotype: Here the CDR3 omits its conserved ending phenylalanine or tryptophan, so a read error is the likely source. The genes are TRBV11-2 and TRBJ2-5; 7 bases align to TRBD2. Germline loops: CDR1 SGHAT, CDR2 FQNNGV. Losses at the gene ends were 9 bases for V and 2 bases for J; bases not matched to a gene: 9. The CDR3 loop spans 14 amino acids. DNA of the CDR3: TGTGCCAGTGGGGAGGGACCCCGTCAAGAGACCCAGTACTTA. Its protein product is CASGEGPRQETQYL.

The chain links TRBV11-3 to TRBJ2-2; D unresolved. There are 14 residues in the CDR3. The germline V gene encodes CDR1 SGHNT and CDR2 YENEEA. This CDR3 is CHSSLNMIGGELFF. CDR3 in DNA: TGTCACAGCAGCTTAAATATGATCGGGGGGGAGCTGTTTTTT.

This clonotype was observed many times. The chain employs TRBV6-6 and TRBJ2-5, with no clear D. The germline V and J ends were trimmed by 2 bases and 2 bases, with 12 bases remaining between them. CDR1 is MNHNY and CDR2 is SVGAGI in the germline V gene (reference sequence). The CDR3 spans 15 residues. The DNA for the CDR3 is TGTGCCAGCAGTTACGGTAATAGGGTACAAGAGACCCAGTACTTC. Its protein product is CASSYGNRVQETQYF.

This chain links TRBV21-1 with TRBJ2-1; the DNA was not compared with TRBD1, the D call given in the table. TRBV21-1 is an annotated pseudogene. CDR3 size: 15 residues. The CDR3 sequence is CASSAPRKRNNEQFF. DNA for the CDR3: TGTGCCAGCAGCGCACCCCGGAAGCGGAACAATGAGCAGTTCTTC.

This clonotype appeared once. This chain links TRBV28 with TRBJ2-1, with D maybe TRBD1 (6 bases). This CDR3 has 13 residues. Germline CDR1 reads MDHEN; CDR2 reads SYDVKM. V was trimmed by 2 bases and J by 10 bases, leaving 12 bases between them. As DNA, the CDR3 is TGTGCCAGCAGTTTAGGGGGCCCAGGGGAGCAGTTCTTC. This gives the protein CASSLGGPGEQFF. Based on the CDR3 plus reference TRBV28 and TRBJ2-1, the full variable domain is DVKVTQSSRYLVKRTGEKVFLECVQDMDHENMFWYRQDPGLGLRLIYFSYDVKMKEKGDIPEGYSVSREKKERFSLILESASTNQTSMYLCASSLGGPGEQFFGPGTRLTVL.

This clonotype was found many times. V and J are TRBV4-2 and TRBJ1-2; no reliable D call. Trimming removed 0 bases at V and 4 bases at J, with 12 bases between. The CDR3 loop spans 15 amino acids. Germline lookup yields CDR1 LGHNA and CDR2 YNFKEQ. CDR3 nucleotide sequence: TGTGCCAGCAGCCAAGATGCACGGGAAAGCTATGGCTACACCTTC. Amino acid sequence: CASSQDARESYGYTF.

This clonotype has just one count. The chain employs TRBV6-1 and TRBJ2-1; unclear D gene. In germline, CDR1 is MNHNS, CDR2 SASEGT. The CDR3 extends over 15 amino acids. Trimming pared 7 bases from V and 5 bases from J, leaving 18 bases between. The CDR3 DNA follows: TGTGCCAGCATTGCATTAACGGGCCTGCACAATGAGCAGTTCTTC. Translating it yields CASIALTGLHNEQFF.

On this clonotype: A junction boundary mismatches the germline segment, possibly from a read error. The rearrangement links TRBV28 to TRBJ2-1, with 8 bases fitting TRBD1. In germline, CDR1 is MDHEN, CDR2 SYDVKM. CDR3 length: 18 amino acids. This CDR3 reads CASSSKDYRGKPYNEHFF. CDR3 sequence (DNA): TGTGCCAGCAGCTCTAAAGACTACAGGGGGAAGCCCTACAATGAGCATTTCTTC.

On this clonotype: Given a much more abundant clone one base away, this may be a read error. The CDR3, as DNA: TGTGCCAGCAGTTTTATGCCAGGGGTGGCGAATGAGCAGCTCTTC. Translating it yields CASSFMPGVANEQLF. This chain uses TRBV12-3 or TRBV12-4 with TRBJ2-1; TRBD1 might be the D (6 bases). This CDR3 spans 15 amino acids.

As to this clonotype: The junction departs from germline at one end; a sequencing error may be responsible. This sequence joins TRBV7-9 and TRBJ2-7; TRBD2 aligns across 11 bases. Germline-derived CDR1 and CDR2 are SEHNR and FQNEAQ (reference sequence). The CDR3 extends over 14 amino acids. The CDR3 DNA sequence: TGTGCAAGCAGCCTCGGACTAGCGGGCTACGAGCAGTACTTC. Its protein is CASSLGLAGYEQYF.

Comment on this clonotype: Here the CDR3 omits its conserved ending phenylalanine or tryptophan, so a read error is the likely source. The rearrangement links TRBV10-1 to TRBJ2-7; D is perhaps TRBD1 or TRBD2 (6 bases each). Trimming left V 11 bases short and J 3 bases short, with 26 bases between. The CDR3 runs 16 residues. Germline-derived CDR1 and CDR2 are WNHNN and SYGVQD (reference sequence). As DNA, the CDR3 is TGCGCCCCGCATGAAGTCAGGGGCGGAGGGAACTACGAGCAGTACTCC. The encoded protein is CAPHEVRGGGNYEQYS.